The sequence of this TCR beta chain was determined in a study of blood T cell repertoires in COVID-19. Here immunoSEQ multiplex PCR was the method, and the copy in TCRdb shows in-frame clones only, minus some. Of around 250,000 clones listed, more than 75% are singletons. Trimming left V 3 bases short and J 4 bases short, with 9 bases between. This CDR3 region has 13 residues. The sample consisted of peripheral blood. The chain recombines TRBV12-3 or TRBV12-4 with TRBJ1-2, with D possibly TRBD1 on 6 matching bases. The receptor comes from a middle-aged man with active or convalescent COVID-19. The CDR3 loop is CASSLDSSYGYTF. CDR3 DNA sequence: TGTGCCAGCAGTTTGGACAGTTCCTATGGCTACACCTTC.